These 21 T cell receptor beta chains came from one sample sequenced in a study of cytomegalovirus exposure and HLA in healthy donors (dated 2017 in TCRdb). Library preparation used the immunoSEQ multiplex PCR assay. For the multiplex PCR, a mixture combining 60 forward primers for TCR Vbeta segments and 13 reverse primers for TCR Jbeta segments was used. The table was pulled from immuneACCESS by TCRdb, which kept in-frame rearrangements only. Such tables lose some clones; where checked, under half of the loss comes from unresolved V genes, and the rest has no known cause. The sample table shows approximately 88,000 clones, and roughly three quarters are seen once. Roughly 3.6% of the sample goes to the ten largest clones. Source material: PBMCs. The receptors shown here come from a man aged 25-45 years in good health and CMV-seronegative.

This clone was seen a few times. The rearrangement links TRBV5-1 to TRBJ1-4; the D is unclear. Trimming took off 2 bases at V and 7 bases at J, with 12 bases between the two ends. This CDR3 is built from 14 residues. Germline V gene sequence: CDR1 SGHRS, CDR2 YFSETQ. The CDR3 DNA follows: TGCGCCAGCAGCTTAATGGGGAGTGGTGAAAAACTGTTTTTT. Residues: CASSLMGSGEKLFF.

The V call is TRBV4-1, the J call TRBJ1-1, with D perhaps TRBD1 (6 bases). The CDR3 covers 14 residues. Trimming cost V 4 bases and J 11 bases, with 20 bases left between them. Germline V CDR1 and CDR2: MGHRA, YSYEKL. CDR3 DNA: TGCGCCAGCAGCCCATTACAGGGCCCGTCAGGGGCTTTCTTT. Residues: CASSPLQGPSGAFF.

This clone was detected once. The CDR3 protein is CASSPHRDRVNQPQHF. CDR3 nucleotides: TGTGCCAGCAGCCCTCACCGGGACAGAGTCAATCAGCCCCAGCATTTT. J is TRBJ1-5 and V is TRBV6-6; 7 bases line up with TRBD1. The CDR3 sequence is 16 residues long. The J segment lost 3 bases and the V segment lost 6 bases, leaving 11 bases of the junction unmatched. CDR1 MNHNY and CDR2 SVGAGI come from the germline V gene (reference sequence).

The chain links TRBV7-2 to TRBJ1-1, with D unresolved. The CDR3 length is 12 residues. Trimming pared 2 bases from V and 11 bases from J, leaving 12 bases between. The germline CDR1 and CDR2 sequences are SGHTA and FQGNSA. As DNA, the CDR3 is TGTGCCAGCAGCTTATACTCTGAATTTGCTTTCTTT. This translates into CASSLYSEFAFF.

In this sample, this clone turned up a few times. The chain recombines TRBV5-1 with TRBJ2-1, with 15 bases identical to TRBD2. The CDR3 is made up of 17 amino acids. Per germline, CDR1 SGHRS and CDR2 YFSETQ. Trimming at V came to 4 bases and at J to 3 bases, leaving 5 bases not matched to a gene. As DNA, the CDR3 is TGCGCCAGCAGCCGGACTAGCGGGGGGGCTAGCTACAATGAGCAGTTCTTC. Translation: CASSRTSGGASYNEQFF.

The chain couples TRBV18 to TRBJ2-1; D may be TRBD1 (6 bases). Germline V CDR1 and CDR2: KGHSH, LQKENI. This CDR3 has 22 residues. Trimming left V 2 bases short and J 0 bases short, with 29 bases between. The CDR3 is CASSPFTKGHGEFTSSYNEQFF. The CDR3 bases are TGTGCCAGCTCACCATTCACAAAGGGACACGGTGAATTTACGAGCTCCTACAATGAGCAGTTCTTC.

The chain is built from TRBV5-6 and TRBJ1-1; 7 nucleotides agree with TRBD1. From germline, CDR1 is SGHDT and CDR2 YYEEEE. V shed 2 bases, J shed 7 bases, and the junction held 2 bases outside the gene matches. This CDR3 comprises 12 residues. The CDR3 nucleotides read TGTGCCAGCAGCTTCGACAGGGATGAAGCTTTCTTT. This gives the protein CASSFDRDEAFF.

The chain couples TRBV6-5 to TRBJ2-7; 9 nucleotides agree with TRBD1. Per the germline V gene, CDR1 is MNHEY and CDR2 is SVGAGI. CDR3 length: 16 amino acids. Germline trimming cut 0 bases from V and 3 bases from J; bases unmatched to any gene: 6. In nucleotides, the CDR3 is TGTGCCAGCAGTTACTCGACCGGGACAGGGATCTACGAGCAGTACTTC. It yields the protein CASSYSTGTGIYEQYF.

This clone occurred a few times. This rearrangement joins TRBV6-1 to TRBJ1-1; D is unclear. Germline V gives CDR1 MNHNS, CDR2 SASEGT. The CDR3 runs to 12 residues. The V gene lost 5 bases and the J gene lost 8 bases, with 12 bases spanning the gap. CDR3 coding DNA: TGTGCCAGCAGTCCGGAGAACATCGAAGCTTTCTTT. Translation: CASSPENIEAFF.

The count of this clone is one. The CDR3 region is CASSGYRHSPLHF. The CDR3 nucleotides are TGTGCCAGCAGTGGATACAGGCACTCACCCCTCCACTTT. The chain couples TRBV25-1 to TRBJ1-6; TRBD1 might be the D (5 bases). CDR3 size: 13 residues. V was clipped by 4 bases and J by 10 bases, with 11 bases between them. Germline-derived CDR1 and CDR2 are MGHDK and SYGVNS. Using reference TRBV25-1 and TRBJ1-6 for the parts outside the CDR3, the full variable domain is EADIYQTPRYLVIGTGKKITLECSQTMGHDKMYWYQQDPGMELHLIHYSYGVNSTEKGDLSSESTVSRIRTEHFPLTLESARPSHTSQYLCASSGYRHSPLHFGNGTRLTVT.

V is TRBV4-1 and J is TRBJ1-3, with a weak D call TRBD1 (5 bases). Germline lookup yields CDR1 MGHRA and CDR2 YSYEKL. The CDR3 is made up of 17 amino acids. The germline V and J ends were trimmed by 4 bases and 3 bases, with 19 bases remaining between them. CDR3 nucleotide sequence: TGCGCCAGCAGCCGGGGCGGGGTAGCCGTCCTTGGAAACACCATATATTTT. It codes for CASSRGGVAVLGNTIYF.

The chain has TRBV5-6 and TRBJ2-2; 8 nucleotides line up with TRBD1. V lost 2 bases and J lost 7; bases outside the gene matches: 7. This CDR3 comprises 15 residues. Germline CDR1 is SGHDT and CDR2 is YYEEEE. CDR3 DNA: TGTGCCAGCAGCTTTTACGACAGGGGCTTCGGGGAGCTGTTTTTT. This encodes CASSFYDRGFGELFF.

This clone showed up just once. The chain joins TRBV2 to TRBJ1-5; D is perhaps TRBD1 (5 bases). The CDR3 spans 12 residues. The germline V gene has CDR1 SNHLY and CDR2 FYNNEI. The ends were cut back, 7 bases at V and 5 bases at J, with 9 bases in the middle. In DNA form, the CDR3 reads TGTGCCAGCATGGGGGGACATCAGCCCCAGCATTTT. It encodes CASMGGHQPQHF.

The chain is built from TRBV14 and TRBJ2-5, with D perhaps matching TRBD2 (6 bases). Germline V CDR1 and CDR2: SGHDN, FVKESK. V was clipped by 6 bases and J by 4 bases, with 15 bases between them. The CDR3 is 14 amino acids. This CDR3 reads CASSPRGVPETQYF. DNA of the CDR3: TGTGCCAGCAGTCCCCGCGGGGTGCCAGAGACCCAGTACTTC.

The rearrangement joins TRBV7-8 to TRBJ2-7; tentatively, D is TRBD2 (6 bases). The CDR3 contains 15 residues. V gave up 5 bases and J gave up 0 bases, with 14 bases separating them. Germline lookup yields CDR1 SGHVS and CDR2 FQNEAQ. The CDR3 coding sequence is TGTGCCAGCAGCCTGGGACTTTCACGCTCCTACGAGCAGTACTTC. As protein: CASSLGLSRSYEQYF.

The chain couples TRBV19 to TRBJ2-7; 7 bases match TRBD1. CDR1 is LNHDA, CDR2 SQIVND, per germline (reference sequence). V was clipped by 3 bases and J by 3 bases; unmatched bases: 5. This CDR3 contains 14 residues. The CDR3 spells CASSMARTGYEQYF. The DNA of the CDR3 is TGTGCCAGTAGTATGGCACGGACAGGCTACGAGCAGTACTTC. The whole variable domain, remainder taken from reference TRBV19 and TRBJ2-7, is DGGITQSPKYLFRKEGQNVTLSCEQNLNHDAMYWYRQDPGQGLRLIYYSQIVNDFQKGDIAEGYSVSREKKESFPLTVTSAQKNPTAFYLCASSMARTGYEQYFGPGTRLTVT.

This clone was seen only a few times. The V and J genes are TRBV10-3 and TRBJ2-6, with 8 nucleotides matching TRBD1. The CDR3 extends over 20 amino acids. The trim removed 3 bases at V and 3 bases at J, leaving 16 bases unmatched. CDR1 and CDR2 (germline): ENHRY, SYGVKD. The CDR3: CAISDLGLGRGLNGANVLTF. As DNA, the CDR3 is TGTGCCATCAGTGACCTTGGTTTGGGCAGGGGGCTTAATGGGGCCAACGTCCTGACTTTC.

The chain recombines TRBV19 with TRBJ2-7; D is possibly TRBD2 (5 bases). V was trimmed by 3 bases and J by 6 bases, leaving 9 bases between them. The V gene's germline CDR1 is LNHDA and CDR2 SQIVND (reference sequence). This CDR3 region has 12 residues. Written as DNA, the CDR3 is TGTGCCAGTAGTATTGAGGGTCGCGAGCAGTACTTC. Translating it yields CASSIEGREQYF.

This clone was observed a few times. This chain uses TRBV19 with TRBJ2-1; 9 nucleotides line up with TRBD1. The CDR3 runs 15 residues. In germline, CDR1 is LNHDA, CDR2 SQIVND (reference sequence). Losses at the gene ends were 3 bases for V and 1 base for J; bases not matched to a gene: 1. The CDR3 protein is CASSMDRGSYNEQFF. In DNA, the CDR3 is TGTGCCAGTAGTATGGACAGGGGATCCTACAATGAGCAGTTCTTC.

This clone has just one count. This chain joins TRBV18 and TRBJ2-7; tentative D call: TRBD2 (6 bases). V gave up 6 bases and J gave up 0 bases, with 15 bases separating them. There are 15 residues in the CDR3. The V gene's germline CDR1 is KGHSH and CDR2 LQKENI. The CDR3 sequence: CASSWGDLSSYEQYF. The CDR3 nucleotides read TGTGCCAGCTCCTGGGGGGATTTGAGCTCCTACGAGCAGTACTTC.

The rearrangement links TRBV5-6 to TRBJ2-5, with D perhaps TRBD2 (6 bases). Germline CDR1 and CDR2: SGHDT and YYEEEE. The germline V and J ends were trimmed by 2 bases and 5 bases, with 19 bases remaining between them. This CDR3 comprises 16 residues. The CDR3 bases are TGTGCCAGCAGCTTCCGTTGGGGGGTTGGAGTGGAGACCCAGTACTTC. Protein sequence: CASSFRWGVGVETQYF.